These 8 T cell receptor beta chains came from one sample sequenced in a study of T cell repertoires in cytomegalovirus infection. Each CDR3 protein is one row after TCRdb ran MiXCR on the reads. The repertoire holds around 130,000 distinct CDR3 sequences, with roughly 25% as singletons. Which antigens these TCRs recognize remains unknown. Sequencing was done on a sample of PBMCs, sequenced either directly or after in vitro stimulation (not recorded which). The receptor set was obtained from a human donor in good health (CMV status not recorded). Some clones in this sample may be carry-over from other donors' samples.

The V and J genes are TRBV7-2 and TRBJ1-6; D is undetermined. The V and J ends lost 5 bases and 7 bases respectively, with 18 bases between them. This CDR3 has 16 residues. Germline V CDR1 and CDR2: SGHTA, FQGNSA. The CDR3 here is CASSPGSGRGNSPLHF. DNA for the CDR3: TGTGCCAGCAGCCCCGGGTCCGGGAGAGGGAATTCACCCCTCCACTTT.

This chain connects TRBV5-6 to TRBJ1-2, with no clear D. Germline CDR1 reads SGHDT; CDR2 reads YYEEEE. CDR3 length: 15 residues. V lost 1 base and J 3 bases, leaving 13 bases between the germline ends. This CDR3 reads CASSLKGRSYYGYTF. Written as DNA, the CDR3 is TGTGCCAGCAGCTTGAAGGGCAGAAGCTACTATGGCTACACCTTC. The complete variable domain, with remaining parts taken from reference TRBV5-6 and TRBJ1-2, reads DAGVTQSPTHLIKTRGQQVTLRCSPKSGHDTVSWYQQALGQGPQFIFQYYEEEERQRGNFPDRFSGHQFPNYSSELNVNALLLGDSALYLCASSLKGRSYYGYTFGSGTRLTVV.

V is TRBV5-6 and J is TRBJ2-7; D call uncertain. Between the trimmed V and J ends, which lost 5 bases and 2 bases, there was a span of 17 bases. The CDR3 is 15 amino acids. Germline V gene data show CDR1 as SGHDT and CDR2 as YYEEEE. CDR3 residues: CASRADPLSAYEQYV. As DNA, the CDR3 is TGTGCCAGCAGGGCGGACCCTCTTTCAGCCTACGAGCAGTACGTC.

This clonotype showed up just a few times. The chain has TRBV7-4 and TRBJ2-1; D could derive from TRBD1 or TRBD2 (5 bases each). The ends were cut back, 4 bases at V and 10 bases at J, with 17 bases in the middle. Per germline, CDR1 SGHVT and CDR2 SQSDAQ. CDR3 length: 14 amino acids. The CDR3 here is CASSSGLGTAEQFF. The CDR3 region has the DNA TGTGCCAGCAGCTCCGGCTTAGGGACCGCCGAGCAGTTCTTC.

The chain uses TRBV14 and TRBJ2-5; 12 nucleotides agree with TRBD2. CDR3 size: 15 residues. CDR1 and CDR2 (germline): SGHDN, FVKESK. J was trimmed by 5 bases and V by 2 bases; bases with no gene match: 3. For the CDR3, the DNA is TGTGCCAGCAGCCAAACTAGCGGGAGGTATGAGACCCAGTACTTC. It encodes CASSQTSGRYETQYF.

J is TRBJ2-1 and V is TRBV27; TRBD2 is a possible D gene (6 bases). Trimming took off 0 bases at V and 0 bases at J, with 9 bases between the two ends. The germline V gene encodes CDR1 MNHEY and CDR2 SMNVEV (reference sequence). The CDR3 contains 16 residues. The CDR3 DNA follows: TGTGCCAGCAGTTTATCGGCGGGACTCTCCTACAATGAGCAGTTCTTC. This encodes CASSLSAGLSYNEQFF.

V gene TRBV7-2 combines with J gene TRBJ2-4; 7 bases align to TRBD1. The V gene's germline CDR1 is SGHTA and CDR2 FQGNSA. After removal of 2 bases from V and 7 bases from J, the junction contained 14 bases not matched to a gene. The CDR3 totals 17 residues. The CDR3 sequence is CASSLRKGALLMNIQYF. The DNA of the CDR3 is TGTGCCAGCAGCTTACGGAAGGGGGCCCTTCTAATGAACATTCAGTACTTC.

The chain is built from TRBV12-3 or TRBV12-4 and TRBJ1-6; D ambiguous. The CDR3 contains 15 residues. The V end lost 7 bases, the J end lost 9 bases, and 19 bases lay between the germline ends. This CDR3 reads CASTQLPGGGSPLHF. The CDR3 nucleotides are TGTGCCAGCACCCAATTACCGGGCGGCGGTTCACCCCTCCACTTT.